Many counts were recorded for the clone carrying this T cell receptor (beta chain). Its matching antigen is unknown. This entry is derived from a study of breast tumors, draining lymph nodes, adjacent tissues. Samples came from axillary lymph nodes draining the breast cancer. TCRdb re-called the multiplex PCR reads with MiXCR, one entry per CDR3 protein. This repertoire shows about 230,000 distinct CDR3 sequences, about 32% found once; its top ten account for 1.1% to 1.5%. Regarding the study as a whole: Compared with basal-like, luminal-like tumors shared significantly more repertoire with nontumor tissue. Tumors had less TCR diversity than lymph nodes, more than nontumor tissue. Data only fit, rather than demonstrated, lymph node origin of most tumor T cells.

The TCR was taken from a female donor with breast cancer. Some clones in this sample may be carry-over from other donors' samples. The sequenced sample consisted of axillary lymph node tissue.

DNA of the CDR3: TGTGCCAGTAGTAATCCTAGCGGGAGTGGGTACAATGAGCAGTTCTTC. This encodes CASSNPSGSGYNEQFF. V is TRBV19 and J is TRBJ2-1; TRBD2 aligns across 10 bases. Unmatched junction bases numbered 7, after V lost 4 bases and J lost 4 bases. The germline V gene has CDR1 LNHDA and CDR2 SQIVND (reference sequence). There are 16 residues in the CDR3.